This TCR beta chain was captured by sequencing in a study of Tregs in tolerant kidney transplant recipients. Study-level results: This study did not directly address biological reproducibility.

Unstimulated Tregs (CD4+CD25+CD127-) and CD4+CD25- non-Tregs were sorted from PBMCs. Germline lookup yields CDR1 DFQATT and CDR2 SNEGSKA (reference sequence). Deletions cut 1 base from V and 5 bases from J, with 3 bases between. The CDR3 extends over 11 amino acids. Of note for this clone: Its antigen is as yet unknown.

Assay used: immunoSEQ multiplex PCR; TCRdb lists only in-frame clones, some missing. The sample includes some 65,000 clones, around 84% of them seen just once. This clonotype was sampled from a human donor in good health. J is TRBJ2-1 and V is TRBV20-1, with D uncertain. The sample taken for sequencing was CD4+ T cells from blood. For the CDR3, the DNA is TGCAGTGCTAGAGGAGACAATGAGCAGTTCTTC. This sequence encodes CSARGDNEQFF.